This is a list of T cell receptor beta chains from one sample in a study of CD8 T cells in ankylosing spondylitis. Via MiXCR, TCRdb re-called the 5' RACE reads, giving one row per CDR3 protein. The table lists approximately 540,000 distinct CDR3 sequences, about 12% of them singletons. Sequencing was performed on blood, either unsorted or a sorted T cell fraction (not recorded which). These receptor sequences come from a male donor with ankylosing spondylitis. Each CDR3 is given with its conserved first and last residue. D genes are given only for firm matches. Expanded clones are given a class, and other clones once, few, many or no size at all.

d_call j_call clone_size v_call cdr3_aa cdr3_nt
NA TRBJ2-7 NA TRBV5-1 CASSLAGRRVYEQYF TGCGCCAGCAGCCTCGCAGGGAGACGGGTCTACGAGCAGTACTTC
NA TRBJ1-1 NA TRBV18 CASSPDGYPEAFF TGTGCCAGCTCACCGGACGGGTACCCTGAAGCTTTCTTT
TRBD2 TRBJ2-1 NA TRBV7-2 CASSLAPTSGRFQDEQFF TGTGCCAGCAGCTTAGCCCCGACTAGCGGGAGGTTTCAAGACGAGCAGTTCTTC
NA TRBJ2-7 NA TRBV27 CASSHRTASYEQYF TGTGCCAGCAGCCACAGGACGGCCTCCTACGAGCAGTACTTC
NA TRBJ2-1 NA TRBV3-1 CASSQWQHNEQFF TGTGCCAGCAGCCAATGGCAGCACAATGAGCAGTTCTTC
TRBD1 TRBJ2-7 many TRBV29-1 CSVGGQAGSEQYF TGCAGCGTTGGGGGACAGGCGGGGAGTGAGCAGTACTTC
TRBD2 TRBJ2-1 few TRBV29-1 CSARGGGTSGNYGEQFF TGCAGCGCTCGCGGCGGGGGGACTAGCGGGAACTATGGAGAGCAGTTCTTC
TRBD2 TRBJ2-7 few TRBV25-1 CASSSWASGAYEQYF TGTGCCAGCAGTTCCTGGGCTAGCGGTGCCTACGAGCAGTACTTC
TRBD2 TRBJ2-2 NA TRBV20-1 CSARETSGRAIAGELFF TGCAGTGCTAGAGAAACTAGCGGGAGGGCTATTGCCGGGGAGCTGTTTTTT
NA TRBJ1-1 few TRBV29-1 CSVEWGPWGTEAFF TGCAGCGTTGAGTGGGGGCCTTGGGGCACTGAAGCTTTCTTT
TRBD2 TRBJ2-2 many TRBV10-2 CASTKGDWRPSGTNTGELFF TGCGCCAGCACCAAAGGGGACTGGCGCCCTAGCGGGACGAACACCGGGGAGCTGTTTTTT
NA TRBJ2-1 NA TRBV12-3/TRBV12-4 CASSSRLDPSGEQFF TGTGCCAGCAGTTCACGACTAGACCCCTCGGGTGAGCAGTTCTTC
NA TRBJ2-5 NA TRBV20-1 CSARWSLYQETQYF TGCAGTGCTAGATGGTCCCTGTACCAAGAGACCCAGTACTTC
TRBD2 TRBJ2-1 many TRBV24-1 CATSDPRLAGKGEQFF TGTGCCACCAGTGATCCCCGACTAGCGGGAAAAGGTGAGCAGTTCTTC
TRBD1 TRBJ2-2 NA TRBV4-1 CASSHSDRAFTGELFF TGCGCCAGCAGCCATAGTGACAGGGCCTTCACCGGGGAGCTGTTTTTT
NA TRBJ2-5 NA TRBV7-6 CASSLEFGGEETQYF TGTGCCAGCAGCTTAGAGTTCGGGGGTGAAGAGACCCAGTACTTC
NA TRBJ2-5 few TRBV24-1 CATSDPGTQETQYF TGTGCCACCAGTGACCCCGGGACCCAAGAGACCCAGTACTTC
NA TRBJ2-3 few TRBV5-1 CASSLWEPPDTQYF TGCGCCAGCAGCTTGTGGGAGCCTCCAGATACGCAGTATTTT
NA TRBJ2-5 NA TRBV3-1 CASSTWTRREETQYF TGTGCCAGCAGCACCTGGACCCGGCGGGAAGAGACCCAGTACTTC
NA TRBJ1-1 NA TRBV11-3 CASSSRGGLNTEAFF TGTGCCAGCAGCTCCCGTGGGGGGCTGAACACTGAAGCTTTCTTT
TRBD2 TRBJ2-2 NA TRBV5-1 CASSPGLAGDAAGRAGELFF TGCGCCAGCAGCCCGGGACTAGCGGGAGACGCTGCTGGGAGGGCCGGGGAGCTGTTTTTT
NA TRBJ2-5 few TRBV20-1 CSARVTETQYF TGCAGTGCTAGAGTCACGGAGACCCAGTACTTC
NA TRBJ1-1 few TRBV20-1 CSTTLGQGAFF TGCTCAACTACCCTAGGGCAGGGAGCTTTCTTT
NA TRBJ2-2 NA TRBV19 CASETAANTGELFF TGTGCCAGTGAGACAGCCGCGAACACCGGGGAGCTGTTTTTT
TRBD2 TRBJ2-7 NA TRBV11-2 CASRTGGMYEQYF TGTGCCAGTCGCACGGGAGGGATGTACGAGCAGTACTTC
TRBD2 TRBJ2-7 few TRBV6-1 CASSEPGLAYEQYF TGTGCCAGCAGTGAACCGGGACTAGCCTACGAGCAGTACTTC
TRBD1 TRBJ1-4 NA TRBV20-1 CSAQGTAEKLFF TGCAGTGCCCAGGGGACAGCTGAAAAACTGTTTTTT
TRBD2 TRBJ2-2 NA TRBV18 CASSNAGTSGRATGELFF TGTGCCAGCTCAAACGCCGGGACTAGCGGGAGGGCCACCGGGGAGCTGTTTTTT
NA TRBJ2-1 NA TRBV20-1 CSAAIGSYNEQFF TGCAGTGCAGCAATAGGGTCCTACAATGAGCAGTTCTTC
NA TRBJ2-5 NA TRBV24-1 CATSEPGLTPQYF TGTGCCACCAGTGAGCCCGGACTGACTCCCCAGTACTTC
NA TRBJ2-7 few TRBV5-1 CASGPGTGASYEQYF TGCGCCAGCGGACCCGGGACTGGGGCATCCTACGAGCAGTACTTC